This record concerns one TCR beta chain sequence. The sample comes from a study of technical replicates of blood from a handful of donors. This CDR3 is built from 15 residues. From germline, CDR1 is SGHRS and CDR2 YFSETQ. Trimming pared 4 bases from V and 5 bases from J, leaving 15 bases between. Produced via immunoSEQ multiplex PCR; TCRdb's table is partial and in-frame only. Of some 62,000 clones in the sample, 87% were seen once. Sequencing was performed on PBMCs. This receptor was taken from a human donor in good health. Some clones in this sample may be carry-over from other donors' samples. The chain uses TRBV5-1 and TRBJ1-4; no definite D call. This CDR3 is CASSPGGVYNEKLFF. The CDR3 DNA reads as TGCGCCAGCAGCCCCGGCGGGGTGTACAATGAAAAACTGTTTTTT.